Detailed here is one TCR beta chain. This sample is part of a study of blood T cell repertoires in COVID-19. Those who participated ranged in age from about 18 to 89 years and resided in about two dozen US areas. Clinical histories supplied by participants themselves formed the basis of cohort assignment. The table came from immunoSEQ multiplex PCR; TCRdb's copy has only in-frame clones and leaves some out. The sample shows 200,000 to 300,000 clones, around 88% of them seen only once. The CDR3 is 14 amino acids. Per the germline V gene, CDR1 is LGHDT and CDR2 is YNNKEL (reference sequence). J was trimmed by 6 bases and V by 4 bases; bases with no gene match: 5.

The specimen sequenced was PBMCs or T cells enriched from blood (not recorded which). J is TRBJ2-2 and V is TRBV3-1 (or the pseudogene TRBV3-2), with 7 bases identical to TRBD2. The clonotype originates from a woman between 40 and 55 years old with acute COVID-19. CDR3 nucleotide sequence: TGTGCCAGCAGCCGGCGGGGGAGCTCCGGGGAGCTGTTTTTT. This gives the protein CASSRRGSSGELFF.